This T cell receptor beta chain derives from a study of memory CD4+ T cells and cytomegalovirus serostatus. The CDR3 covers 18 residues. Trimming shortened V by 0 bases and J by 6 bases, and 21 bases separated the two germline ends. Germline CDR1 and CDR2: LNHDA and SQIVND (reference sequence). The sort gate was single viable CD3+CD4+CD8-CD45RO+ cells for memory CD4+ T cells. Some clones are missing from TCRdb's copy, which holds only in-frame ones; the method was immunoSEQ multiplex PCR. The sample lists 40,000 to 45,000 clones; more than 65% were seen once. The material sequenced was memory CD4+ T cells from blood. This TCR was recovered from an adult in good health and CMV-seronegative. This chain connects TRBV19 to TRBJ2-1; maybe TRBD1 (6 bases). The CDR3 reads CASSIDRGVRRGGNEQFF. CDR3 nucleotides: TGTGCCAGTAGTATAGACCGAGGAGTTCGCCGAGGGGGCAATGAGCAGTTCTTC.